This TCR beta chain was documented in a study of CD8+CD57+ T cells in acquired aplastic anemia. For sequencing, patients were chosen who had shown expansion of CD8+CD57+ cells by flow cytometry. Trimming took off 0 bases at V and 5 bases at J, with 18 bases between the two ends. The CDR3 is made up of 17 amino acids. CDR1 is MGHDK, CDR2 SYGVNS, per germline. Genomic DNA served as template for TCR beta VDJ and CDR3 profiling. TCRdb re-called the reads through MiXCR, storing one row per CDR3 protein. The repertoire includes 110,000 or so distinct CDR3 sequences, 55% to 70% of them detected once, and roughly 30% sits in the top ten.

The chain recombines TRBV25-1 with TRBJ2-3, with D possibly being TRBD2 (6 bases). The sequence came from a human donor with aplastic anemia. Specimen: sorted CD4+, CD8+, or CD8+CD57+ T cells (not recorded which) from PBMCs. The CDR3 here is CASSEYRDSGVGDTQYF. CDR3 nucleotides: TGTGCCAGCAGTGAATATCGGGACTCAGGCGTTGGAGATACGCAGTATTTT.